The rows below give T cell receptor beta chains drawn from one sample of a study of shared clonotypes between healthy human individuals. Only in-frame clones appear in the TCRdb table, and some are missing; sequencing was by immunoSEQ multiplex PCR. Seen here are around 1,900,000 clones, 90% to 95% observed once, and the top ten hold around 1.8%. Sequenced input: naive CD8+ T cells from PBMCs. All receptors come from a man between 18 and 35 years old in good health. Some clones in this sample may be carry-over from other donors' samples. Each CDR3 is given with its conserved first and last residue. The D gene is left open where the match is weak. Only part of the rows carry a size: once, few, many, or a class if the clone is expanded.

v_gene	d_gene	abundance	j_gene	CDR3aa	CDR3nt
TRBV19	.	once	TRBJ2-3	CASSIFPETDTQYF	TGTGCCAGTAGTATTTTTCCAGAAACAGATACGCAGTATTTT
TRBV7-9	.	.	TRBJ1-1	CASSSTRGNTEAFF	TGTGCCAGCAGCTCTACACGGGGGAACACTGAAGCTTTCTTT
TRBV12-5	TRBD1	.	TRBJ2-5	CASGSSGQGNVETQYF	TGTGCTAGTGGTTCATCAGGACAGGGGAATGTAGAGACCCAGTACTTC
TRBV15	.	.	TRBJ2-2	CATSAYQGPGAGELFF	TGTGCCACCAGCGCCTATCAGGGACCGGGTGCCGGGGAGCTGTTTTTT
TRBV5-1	.	.	TRBJ2-6	CASSPEVRTTPFSGANVLTF	TGCGCCAGCAGCCCGGAGGTACGGACGACTCCCTTCTCTGGGGCCAACGTCCTGACTTTC
TRBV5-4	.	.	TRBJ1-5	CASSIGGGNQPQHF	TGTGCCAGCAGCATTGGGGGCGGCAATCAGCCCCAGCATTTT
TRBV9	.	.	TRBJ1-1	CASSVGDSDTEAFF	TGTGCCAGCAGCGTAGGAGACAGTGACACTGAAGCTTTCTTT
TRBV6-1	.	once	TRBJ2-5	CASNVGAGETQYF	TGTGCCAGCAATGTGGGGGCGGGAGAGACCCAGTACTTC
TRBV4-3	TRBD2	.	TRBJ2-1	CASSPGTSVSSYNEQFF	TGCGCCAGCAGCCCGGGGACTAGCGTTAGCTCCTACAATGAGCAGTTCTTC
TRBV28	TRBD1	.	TRBJ2-7	CASRPVDRERDEQYF	TGTGCCAGCAGACCGGTAGACAGGGAAAGGGACGAGCAGTACTTC
TRBV7-9	.	.	TRBJ1-2	CASSLGYRDYGYTF	TGTGCCAGCAGCTTAGGGTACAGGGACTATGGCTACACCTTC
TRBV27	.	.	TRBJ2-2	CASSFRGHNTGELFF	TGTGCCAGCAGTTTTCGGGGACATAACACCGGGGAGCTGTTTTTT